The TCR beta chain under discussion was sequenced for a study of beta chain features in type 1 diabetes. Study results and limitations: There was a moderate but significant shortening of TCRB CDR3s in all four CD4+ subsets of Type 1 diabetes patients. Diminished insertions and augmented deletions at VDJ junctions characterized type 1 diabetes patients. HLA influence on TCRB rearrangement stayed unresolved here.

The authors reverse transcribed all of the isolated RNA, so sequencing captured expressed TCRB transcripts. Using immunoSEQ multiplex PCR, the repertoire was profiled, and TCRdb retains in-frame clones only, with some absent. Of about 930,000 clones detected, 15% to 20% appear once; the ten largest clones hold 0.023%. The J segment lost 8 bases and the V segment lost 6 bases, leaving 8 bases of the junction unmatched. The CDR3 has 15 amino acids. Germline V gives CDR1 SNHLY, CDR2 FYNNEI. Purity of each sorted population was above 95%. With regard to this clone: Antigen specificity is unknown.

The chain employs TRBV2 and TRBJ2-1; 12 nucleotides align to TRBD2. This TCR came from a woman aged 18-29 years in good health. The sequenced sample consisted of naive CD4+ T cells from blood. This CDR3 is CASSQTSGSFYEQFF. DNA for the CDR3: TGTGCCAGCAGCCAGACTAGCGGGAGTTTTTATGAGCAGTTCTTC.